This is a list of T cell receptor beta chains from one sample in a study of T-cell reconstitution after alpha-beta-depleted transplantation in children. MiXCR, applied by TCRdb to the PCR reads, yields one record per CDR3 protein. This table holds roughly 610,000 distinct CDR3 sequences, over 9.5% found once. The specimen was PBMCs from the stem cell graft donor, collected from the stem cell graft. The origin of the receptors is a human donor who donated a stem cell graft to a child with acute myeloid leukemia. Both conserved end residues are part of each CDR3. Each record gives: clone size, D gene, CDR3 length, V gene, J gene, CDR3 protein, CDR3 DNA. The D gene is left open where the match is weak. Where a row states a size, it is once, few, many or the class of an expanded clone; other rows omit it.

-,-,13,TRBV30,TRBJ1-1,CAWDRTRNTEAFF,TGTGCCTGGGACCGGACGAGGAACACTGAAGCTTTCTTT
-,TRBD2,12,TRBV29-1,TRBJ2-1,CSVLTGAGDPFF,TGCAGCGTTCTAACTGGGGCGGGAGATCCGTTCTTC
few,TRBD2,15,TRBV7-2,TRBJ2-2,CASRRETSGTGELFF,TGTGCCAGCAGGAGGGAGACTAGCGGTACCGGGGAGCTGTTTTTT
-,TRBD1,15,TRBV5-1,TRBJ2-7,CASSFTGDISSEQYF,TGCGCCAGCAGTTTCACAGGGGACATTTCTTCCGAGCAGTACTTC
few,TRBD2,15,TRBV5-1,TRBJ2-5,CASSLEGLVKGTQYF,TGCGCCAGCAGCTTGGAGGGACTAGTCAAGGGGACCCAGTACTTC
few,TRBD1,16,TRBV4-3,TRBJ2-4,CASSQDPRQGGNIQYF,TGCGCCAGCAGCCAAGATCCCCGACAGGGGGGGAACATTCAGTACTTC
-,-,15,TRBV5-1,TRBJ2-2,CASSWVAENTGELFF,TGCGCCAGCAGCTGGGTAGCGGAGAACACCGGGGAGCTGTTTTTT
-,-,17,TRBV30,TRBJ2-1,CAWSTRGRRGLHNEQFF,TGTGCCTGGAGTACTAGGGGGAGGAGGGGACTACACAATGAGCAGTTCTTC
few,TRBD1,13,TRBV12-3/TRBV12-4,TRBJ1-2,CASRTGGIYGYTF,TGTGCCAGCAGGACAGGGGGCATCTATGGCTACACCTTC
few,TRBD2,16,TRBV28,TRBJ2-3,CASSLPSGLSTDTQYF,TGTGCCAGCAGTTTACCTAGCGGGTTGAGCACAGATACGCAGTATTTT
many,TRBD2,18,TRBV20-1,TRBJ2-1,CSARDIPSGRHSYNEQFF,TGCAGTGCTAGAGATATACCTAGCGGGAGGCACTCCTACAATGAGCAGTTCTTC
few,-,15,TRBV4-3,TRBJ1-1,CASSQDSAVNTEAFF,TGCGCCAGCAGCCAAGATTCGGCGGTGAACACTGAAGCTTTCTTT
many,TRBD2,15,TRBV7-8,TRBJ2-1,CASSSSGLAGNEQFF,TGTGCCAGCAGCTCAAGTGGACTAGCAGGGAATGAGCAGTTCTTC
-,-,13,TRBV11-3,TRBJ2-3,CASSLEGADTQYF,TGTGCCAGCAGCTTAGAGGGCGCAGATACGCAGTATTTT
many,-,13,TRBV7-2,TRBJ2-2,CASSLVGGGELFF,TGTGCCAGCAGCTTAGTCGGTGGTGGGGAGCTGTTTTTT
many,-,14,TRBV12-3/TRBV12-4,TRBJ2-4,CASSLGRPGDIQYF,TGTGCCAGCAGTTTAGGGCGGCCTGGGGACATTCAGTACTTC
-,TRBD1,15,TRBV7-8,TRBJ1-1,CASIRTGGGGAEAFF,TGTGCCAGCATAAGGACAGGGGGCGGCGGTGCTGAAGCTTTCTTT
few,-,14,TRBV6-5,TRBJ2-1,CASGGMGAEGEQFF,TGTGCCAGCGGCGGCATGGGAGCCGAGGGTGAGCAGTTCTTC
-,-,13,TRBV10-3,TRBJ2-7,CAIAWEDLYEQYF,TGTGCCATTGCTTGGGAAGACCTCTACGAGCAGTACTTC
-,TRBD2,16,TRBV6-2/TRBV6-3,TRBJ2-1,CASSPRLAGGINEQFF,TGTGCCAGCAGTCCCCGACTAGCGGGAGGGATTAATGAGCAGTTCTTC
-,-,14,TRBV4-3,TRBJ2-3,CASSTGSPPDTQYF,TGCGCCAGCAGCACCGGGAGTCCCCCAGATACGCAGTATTTT
-,-,14,TRBV7-2,TRBJ2-7,CASSTGDSILVRYF,TGTGCCAGCAGCACCGGTGATAGCATTTTGGTCAGGTACTTC
few,TRBD1,13,TRBV6-1,TRBJ1-2,CASSQGQLYGYTF,TGTGCCAGCAGCCAGGGACAGCTTTATGGCTACACCTTC